The text below deals with one T cell receptor (beta chain). These data originate in a study of cytomegalovirus exposure and HLA in healthy donors. The PCR ran on 60 Vbeta and 13 Jbeta primers. The repertoire was sequenced with immunoSEQ multiplex PCR; TCRdb's copy has only in-frame clones and lacks some. The table has about 150,000 clones, over 70% seen once. This clonotype was obtained from a man aged 25 to 40 in good health and CMV-seropositive. The material sequenced was PBMCs.

The CDR3 DNA follows: TGTGCCAGCAGTTACGGTGAGGTTGGCACCTACGAGCAGTACTTC. Its translation is CASSYGEVGTYEQYF. This sequence joins TRBV6-6 and TRBJ2-7, with D unclear. The CDR3 spans 15 residues. Trimming removed 2 bases at V and 2 bases at J, with 13 bases between. Per germline, CDR1 MNHNY and CDR2 SVGAGI (reference sequence).